The next 25 T cell receptor beta chains were all read from a single sample in a study of T cell responses to AZD1222 COVID-19 vaccine. The table came from immunoSEQ multiplex PCR; TCRdb's copy has only in-frame clones and leaves some out. The sample contains roughly 100,000 clones, roughly 90% of which appear only once. The sample in question was peripheral blood, obtained on day 0 of AZD1222 vaccination. The receptors stem from an adult in good health.

This clone has only one observation. CDR3 region: CASSRQGGSETQYF. The CDR3 coding sequence is TGTGCCAGCAGTCGACAGGGAGGGAGCGAGACCCAGTACTTC. This sequence joins TRBV28 and TRBJ2-5; either TRBD1 or TRBD2 may supply D (7 bases each). Germline V gene data show CDR1 as MDHEN and CDR2 as SYDVKM. The V and J ends lost 5 bases and 5 bases respectively, with 15 bases between them. The CDR3 is made up of 14 amino acids.

This chain joins TRBV9 and TRBJ2-3, with a tentative D call TRBD2 (6 bases). Germline assignment: CDR1 SGDLS and CDR2 YYNGEE. Trimming took 4 bases from V and 8 from J, leaving 17 bases between them. This CDR3 spans 14 amino acids. The chain's CDR3 is CASSSGTGYGTQYF. The CDR3, as DNA: TGTGCCAGCAGCTCCGGGACTGGTTACGGTACGCAGTATTTT.

CDR3 coding DNA: TGTGCCACCAGTGACTATAACACCGGGGAGCTGTTTTTT. It specifies CATSDYNTGELFF. The chain uses TRBV24-1 and TRBJ2-2; D is unresolved. Per germline, CDR1 KGHDR and CDR2 SFDVKD. The CDR3 has 13 residues. With 4 bases removed from V and 2 bases from J, the gap between germline ends came to 4 bases.

On this clone itself: One junction end disagrees with the germline gene, perhaps due to a read error. V usage is TRBV7-7 and J usage is TRBJ2-3; 11 bases align to TRBD2. CDR1 is SSHAT and CDR2 is FNYEAQ in the germline V gene (reference sequence). The CDR3 totals 14 residues. In DNA, the CDR3 is TGTGCTAGCAGCCCAGGGACTAGCGGAGATACGCAGTATTTT. Protein product: CASSPGTSGDTQYF.

The chain has TRBV6-5 and TRBJ2-1, with D perhaps being TRBD1 or TRBD2 (5 bases each). The CDR3 length is 15 residues. CDR1 is MNHEY, CDR2 SVGAGI, per germline. V lost 5 bases and J 1 base, leaving 12 bases between the germline ends. CDR3 residues: CASSPTRGSYNEQFF. CDR3 coding DNA: TGTGCCAGCAGTCCTACTAGGGGTTCCTACAATGAGCAGTTCTTC.

The V call is TRBV10-3, the J call TRBJ1-4, with 9 bases identical to TRBD1. V gave up 10 bases and J gave up 0 bases; unmatched junction bases: 6. This CDR3 contains 15 residues. Germline V lookup: CDR1 ENHRY, CDR2 SYGVKD. The DNA for the CDR3 is TGTGCCACGGGACAGGGATCTGCAACTAATGAAAAACTGTTTTTT. It encodes CATGQGSATNEKLFF.

V and J are TRBV4-1 and TRBJ1-1; 9 bases agree with TRBD1. This CDR3 spans 17 amino acids. V lost 2 bases, J lost 3 bases, and 10 bases stayed unmatched. The germline CDR1 and CDR2 sequences are MGHRA and YSYEKL. Written as DNA, the CDR3 is TGCGCCAGCAGCCAATTGCCGGGACAGGGTTCGGACACTGAAGCTTTCTTT. Its translation: CASSQLPGQGSDTEAFF.

This chain connects TRBV2 to TRBJ1-5; possibly TRBD1 for D (5 bases). Trimming cost V 4 bases and J 5 bases, with 12 bases left between them. Germline CDR1 is SNHLY and CDR2 is FYNNEI. The CDR3 consists of 14 residues. The chain's CDR3 is CASSGQGEYQPQHF. DNA of the CDR3: TGTGCCAGCAGTGGGCAGGGCGAGTATCAGCCCCAGCATTTT.

This sequence joins TRBV7-2 and TRBJ1-1, with D possibly being TRBD1 (6 bases). This CDR3 spans 13 amino acids. Germline V lookup: CDR1 SGHTA, CDR2 FQGNSA. V lost 0 bases and J 11 bases, leaving 13 bases between the germline ends. The CDR3 reads CASSLAPRGEAFF. CDR3 bases: TGTGCCAGCAGCTTAGCGCCCAGGGGCGAGGCTTTCTTT.

In this sample, this clone turned up a few times. V and J are TRBV11-2 and TRBJ1-2; 9 bases align to TRBD1. Germline V lookup: CDR1 SGHAT, CDR2 FQNNGV. There are 14 residues in the CDR3. J lost 8 bases, V lost 5 bases, and 9 bases had no gene match. CDR3 DNA sequence: TGTGCCAGCAGCCCTCGGACAGGGGTTGGAGGCTACACCTTC. Its translation: CASSPRTGVGGYTF.

V usage is TRBV7-9 and J usage is TRBJ2-3; TRBD1 matches 8 bases. Per the germline V gene, CDR1 is SEHNR and CDR2 is FQNEAQ (reference sequence). V lost 5 bases, J lost 4 bases, and 8 bases stayed unmatched. The CDR3 runs 15 residues. The CDR3 sequence is CASSETGEWADTQYF. In DNA form, the CDR3 reads TGTGCCAGCAGCGAGACAGGGGAGTGGGCAGATACGCAGTATTTT.

V gene TRBV6-6 combines with J gene TRBJ1-3; D is possibly TRBD1 (5 bases). Germline V gene data show CDR1 as MNHNY and CDR2 as SVGAGI (reference sequence). This CDR3 has 13 residues. V gave up 4 bases and J gave up 4 bases, with 8 bases separating them. The CDR3 DNA follows: TGTGCCAGCAGTTCAGGGTCAGGAAACACCATATATTTT. This sequence encodes CASSSGSGNTIYF.

Written as DNA, the CDR3 is TGCGCCAGCAGCGCGGGACAGGGAAAAGAGACCCAGTACTTC. Its translation is CASSAGQGKETQYF. V and J are TRBV5-1 and TRBJ2-5; 9 positions match TRBD1. Germline CDR1 is SGHRS and CDR2 is YFSETQ. The CDR3 has 14 residues. V lost 4 bases, J lost 3 bases, and 4 bases stayed unmatched.

The genes are TRBV28 and TRBJ1-5; D may be TRBD1 (5 bases). The length of the CDR3 is 15 residues. The V and J ends lost 7 bases and 5 bases respectively, with 18 bases between them. Per the germline V gene, CDR1 is MDHEN and CDR2 is SYDVKM. In DNA form, the CDR3 reads TGTGCCAGCACCCCGGGACCGGGAGGAGATCAGCCCCAGCATTTT. This sequence encodes CASTPGPGGDQPQHF.

The rearrangement joins TRBV15 to TRBJ1-3, with 7 positions matching TRBD1. The V segment lost 3 bases and the J segment 1 base; nucleotides outside the gene matches: 6. In germline, CDR1 is LNHNV, CDR2 YYDKDF (reference sequence). This CDR3 spans 16 amino acids. The CDR3 nucleotides are TGTGCCACCAGCAGCCGACAGGGATCGTCTGGAAACACCATATATTTT. Encoded protein: CATSSRQGSSGNTIYF.

The chain carries TRBV3-1 (or the pseudogene TRBV3-2) and TRBJ1-1; maybe TRBD1 (6 bases). The CDR3 covers 16 residues. The V end was cut by 1 base, the J end by 1 base, with 13 bases between. Looked up from germline, CDR1 is LGHDT and CDR2 is YNNKEL (reference sequence). This chain's CDR3 is CASSQARQAPNTEAFF. The CDR3 nucleotides are TGTGCCAGCAGCCAAGCGAGACAGGCCCCGAACACTGAAGCTTTCTTT.

CDR3 nucleotides: TGTGCCAGCAGCCCGGAGGTACGAGGGGTGAACACTGAAGCTTTCTTT. Encoded protein: CASSPEVRGVNTEAFF. This chain links TRBV7-3 with TRBJ1-1; D is possibly TRBD1 (5 bases). Germline V CDR1 and CDR2: SGHTA, FQGTGA. V was clipped by 5 bases and J by 0 bases, with 16 bases between them. CDR3 length: 16 residues. Drawing the rest from reference TRBV7-3 and TRBJ1-1, the complete variable domain is GAGVSQTPSNKVTEKGKYVELRCDPISGHTALYWYRQSLGQGPEFLIYFQGTGAADDSGLPNDRFFAVRPEGSVSTLKIQRTERGDSAVYLCASSPEVRGVNTEAFFGQGTRLTVV.

The chain combines TRBV7-9 with TRBJ2-4; 11 bases align to TRBD2. V shed 5 bases and J 0 bases; nucleotides not matched to a gene: 3. The germline CDR1 and CDR2 sequences are SEHNR and FQNEAQ (reference sequence). There are 16 residues in the CDR3. The CDR3 DNA is TGTGCCAGCAGCGCCGGGACTAGCGGAGCCAAAAACATTCAGTACTTC. Its protein product is CASSAGTSGAKNIQYF.

The chain carries TRBV19 and TRBJ2-7; D possibly matches TRBD1 or TRBD2 (6 bases each). Germline CDR1 and CDR2: LNHDA and SQIVND (reference sequence). The V end lost 3 bases, the J end lost 4 bases, and 16 bases lay between the germline ends. The CDR3 totals 15 residues. CDR3 DNA: TGTGCCAGTAGTATCCCCGGGGGCCGGGGTTACGAGCAGTACTTC. Protein product: CASSIPGGRGYEQYF. Combining the CDR3 with reference TRBV19 and TRBJ2-7 gives the whole variable domain DGGITQSPKYLFRKEGQNVTLSCEQNLNHDAMYWYRQDPGQGLRLIYYSQIVNDFQKGDIAEGYSVSREKKESFPLTVTSAQKNPTAFYLCASSIPGGRGYEQYFGPGTRLTVT.

The chain employs TRBV28 and TRBJ1-6, with D perhaps TRBD1 (6 bases). The length of the CDR3 is 16 residues. V gave up 4 bases and J gave up 0 bases, with 10 bases separating them. Germline V lookup: CDR1 MDHEN, CDR2 SYDVKM. CDR3 sequence: CASSYPRGSYNSPLHF. In nucleotides, the CDR3 is TGTGCCAGCAGTTACCCCAGGGGCTCCTATAATTCACCCCTCCACTTT.

This chain joins TRBV28 and TRBJ2-3; 16 bases match TRBD2. Germline V gene sequence: CDR1 MDHEN, CDR2 SYDVKM. With 6 bases clipped from V and 5 bases from J, the junction kept 8 bases outside the gene matches. The CDR3 sequence is 17 residues long. CDR3 in DNA: TGTGCCAGCAGACGCGGGGGACTAGCGGGAGGGTTAGATACGCAGTATTTT. It specifies CASRRGGLAGGLDTQYF.

The CDR3 spells CATNPGEGQGAGYGYTF. The CDR3, as DNA: TGTGCCACCAACCCAGGAGAGGGACAGGGAGCCGGCTATGGCTACACCTTC. The chain uses TRBV24-1 and TRBJ1-2; 9 nucleotides agree with TRBD1. Germline V gene lookup returns CDR1 KGHDR and CDR2 SFDVKD. The CDR3 is 17 amino acids. The V gene end was trimmed by 8 bases and the J gene end by 4 bases; junction bases not matched to a gene: 16.

A note on this clone: The sample contains more than one DNA sequence encoding this CDR3. V and J are TRBV5-1 and TRBJ1-2, with D possibly being TRBD1 (6 bases). The CDR3 is 15 residues long. The V end lost 0 bases, the J end lost 0 bases, and 9 bases lay between the germline ends. Germline V CDR1 and CDR2: SGHRS, YFSETQ. The CDR3 nucleotides read TGCGCCAGCAGCTTGGGGACAGAAACTAACTATGGCTACACCTTC. Its translation: CASSLGTETNYGYTF. Variable domain in full (rest from reference TRBV5-1 and TRBJ1-2): KAGVTQTPRYLIKTRGQQVTLSCSPISGHRSVSWYQQTPGQGLQFLFEYFSETQRNKGNFPGRFSGRQFSNSRSEMNVSTLELGDSALYLCASSLGTETNYGYTFGSGTRLTVV.

CDR3 nucleotides: TGTGCCAGCAGCCTAACCGGGACAGGGAATTACGAGCAGTACTTC. It translates to CASSLTGTGNYEQYF. The chain has TRBV7-9 and TRBJ2-7, with 9 bases identical to TRBD1. This CDR3 is built from 15 residues. With 5 bases clipped from V and 4 bases from J, the junction kept 9 bases outside the gene matches. Germline CDR1 reads SEHNR; CDR2 reads FQNEAQ (reference sequence).

This sequence joins TRBV7-3 and TRBJ2-1, with TRBD2 matching 13 bases. Germline V gene data show CDR1 as SGHTA and CDR2 as FQGTGA. This CDR3 has 16 amino acids. The ends lost 1 base at V and 7 bases at J; junction bases unmatched: 4. The CDR3 is CASSLRTSGSGNEQFF. In nucleotides, the CDR3 is TGTGCCAGCAGCTTAAGGACTAGCGGGAGTGGAAATGAGCAGTTCTTC. Full variable domain (missing parts from reference TRBV7-3 and TRBJ2-1): GAGVSQTPSNKVTEKGKYVELRCDPISGHTALYWYRQSLGQGPEFLIYFQGTGAADDSGLPNDRFFAVRPEGSVSTLKIQRTERGDSAVYLCASSLRTSGSGNEQFFGPGTRLTVL.